This section outlines one T cell receptor (beta chain) sequence together with its context. The data were obtained in a study of blood T cell repertoires in COVID-19. Study-wide background: Acute-phase and convalescent COVID-19 samples originated in the United States, Italy and Spain. Nucleic acid was either cDNA or gDNA, and it came from T cells, B-cell-depleted T cells, or PBMCs.

Germline assignment: CDR1 SGHRS and CDR2 YFSETQ. This CDR3 is 16 amino acids long. V shed 4 bases, J shed 4 bases, and the junction held 10 bases outside the gene matches. In the study's own analysis: Reference gene primers were amplified, and this amplification served to estimate nucleated cell counts. The protocol was immunoSEQ multiplex PCR, while the TCRdb copy is restricted to in-frame clones and leaves out a portion. The V and J calls and clone size are taken from that table; D and trimming were inferred from the DNA. Of about 120,000 clones listed, over 65% are singletons. The J gene is TRBJ2-1, the V gene TRBV5-1; 8 nucleotides agree with TRBD1. The receptor was isolated from a man in his sixties with acute or convalescent COVID-19. Sample: peripheral blood. The CDR3 region is CASSVRGTGLYNEQFF. For the CDR3, the DNA is TGCGCCAGCAGCGTACGGGGGACAGGTCTGTACAATGAGCAGTTCTTC.